One and the same sample provided the 12 T cell receptor beta chains below, sequenced in a study of T cell responses to AZD1222 COVID-19 vaccine. The repertoire was sequenced with immunoSEQ multiplex PCR; TCRdb's copy has only in-frame clones and lacks some. This table holds under 85,000 clones, 70% to 90% found once. The sample was peripheral blood, taken on day 0 of MenACWY control vaccination. These receptors all come from an adult in good health.

The chain joins TRBV15 to TRBJ2-3, with 11 positions matching TRBD2. Germline V gene data show CDR1 as LNHNV and CDR2 as YYDKDF (reference sequence). Losses at the gene ends were 4 bases for V and 2 bases for J; bases not matched to a gene: 5. This CDR3 is built from 16 residues. CDR3 region: CATSIGLAGATDTQYF. The DNA for the CDR3 is TGTGCCACCAGCATTGGACTAGCGGGTGCCACAGATACGCAGTATTTT.

This chain joins TRBV19 and TRBJ1-2, with D possibly being TRBD1 (6 bases). Germline V gives CDR1 LNHDA, CDR2 SQIVND (reference sequence). The CDR3 is made up of 17 amino acids. V was pared by 8 bases and J by 0 bases, with 22 bases between. The CDR3 reads CASARTDITFTNYGYTF. DNA of the CDR3: TGTGCCAGTGCCAGGACAGACATAACCTTTACTAACTATGGCTACACCTTC.

The chain has TRBV4-1 and TRBJ1-3, with D perhaps TRBD1 (5 bases). Germline V lookup: CDR1 MGHRA, CDR2 YSYEKL. Trimming removed 0 bases at V and 1 base at J, with 13 bases between. The CDR3 covers 17 residues. The CDR3 DNA is TGCGCCAGCAGCCAAGAGGGGCGTCGGGCGTCTGGAAACACCATATATTTT. Protein product: CASSQEGRRASGNTIYF.

The chain couples TRBV18 to TRBJ1-1, with a possible D match to TRBD1 (6 bases). Germline-derived CDR1 and CDR2 are KGHSH and LQKENI. V lost 2 bases to trimming and J lost 8 bases, with 12 bases between them. The CDR3 is 13 residues long. The CDR3 here is CASSPKVRGEAFF. The DNA of the CDR3 is TGTGCCAGCTCACCAAAGGTGAGGGGGGAAGCTTTCTTT.

The genes are TRBV5-1 and TRBJ2-1, with 10 bases fitting TRBD2. V shed 4 bases, J shed 0 bases, and the junction held 4 bases outside the gene matches. Germline V CDR1 and CDR2: SGHRS, YFSETQ. The CDR3 contains 16 residues. The CDR3 reads CASSTGLAVSYNEQFF. CDR3 coding DNA: TGCGCCAGCAGCACCGGACTAGCGGTCTCCTACAATGAGCAGTTCTTC.

This CDR3 is CASSVGQGAAEKLFF. The CDR3, as DNA: TGTGCCAGCAGCGTGGGACAGGGGGCAGCTGAAAAACTGTTTTTT. The chain recombines TRBV5-4 with TRBJ1-4; 12 bases line up with TRBD1. Germline V gene sequence: CDR1 SGHNT, CDR2 YYREEE (reference sequence). This CDR3 region has 15 residues. V gave up 4 bases and J gave up 7 bases; unmatched junction bases: 5.

The gene calls are TRBV7-9 and TRBJ1-1, with D uncertain. Germline CDR1 is SEHNR and CDR2 is FQNEAQ (reference sequence). Trimming left V 1 base short and J 1 base short, with 7 bases between. The CDR3 length is 14 residues. CDR3 residues: CASSLVPENTEAFF. CDR3 nucleotide sequence: TGTGCCAGCAGCTTAGTACCGGAGAACACTGAAGCTTTCTTT.

This clone was recorded once. The chain joins TRBV4-3 to TRBJ1-2, with a tentative D call TRBD1 (6 bases). V was cut by 0 bases and J by 5 bases, with 13 bases left in between. This CDR3 comprises 15 residues. Germline V CDR1 and CDR2: LGHNA, YSLEER. This CDR3 reads CASSQDWGPRYGYTF. CDR3 sequence (DNA): TGCGCCAGCAGCCAAGATTGGGGGCCCAGATATGGCTACACCTTC.

The chain links TRBV2 to TRBJ1-6; 7 positions agree with TRBD1. V was clipped by 3 bases and J by 7 bases; unmatched bases: 9. Germline lookup yields CDR1 SNHLY and CDR2 FYNNEI. This CDR3 region has 16 residues. CDR3 sequence (DNA): TGTGCCAGCAGTGAGTGGACAGGCCTACTAAATTCACCCCTCCACTTT. Translation gives CASSEWTGLLNSPLHF.

This clone is a singleton in its sample. The chain carries TRBV6-1 and TRBJ1-2; D may be TRBD1 (6 bases). The ends were cut back, 0 bases at V and 2 bases at J, with 10 bases in the middle. Per germline, CDR1 MNHNS and CDR2 SASEGT. CDR3 size: 15 residues. CDR3 residues: CASSEAHTGNYGYTF. CDR3 DNA: TGTGCCAGCAGTGAAGCACATACAGGGAACTATGGCTACACCTTC.

The chain is built from TRBV19 and TRBJ2-5; D might be TRBD1 (5 bases). V lost 1 base to trimming and J lost 4 bases, with 7 bases between them. The CDR3 length is 13 residues. Looked up from germline, CDR1 is LNHDA and CDR2 is SQIVND (reference sequence). Written as DNA, the CDR3 is TGTGCCAGTAGTATAGGACAGCCAGAGACCCAGTACTTC. It is translated as CASSIGQPETQYF.

The gene calls are TRBV2 and TRBJ1-4, with D possibly TRBD1 on 5 matching bases. The germline V and J ends were trimmed by 7 bases and 8 bases, with 17 bases remaining between them. This CDR3 is built from 14 residues. From germline, CDR1 is SNHLY and CDR2 FYNNEI. The CDR3 DNA sequence: TGTGCCAGCACCTTGGCGGGGCGTAGAGAAAAACTGTTTTTT. It yields the protein CASTLAGRREKLFF.